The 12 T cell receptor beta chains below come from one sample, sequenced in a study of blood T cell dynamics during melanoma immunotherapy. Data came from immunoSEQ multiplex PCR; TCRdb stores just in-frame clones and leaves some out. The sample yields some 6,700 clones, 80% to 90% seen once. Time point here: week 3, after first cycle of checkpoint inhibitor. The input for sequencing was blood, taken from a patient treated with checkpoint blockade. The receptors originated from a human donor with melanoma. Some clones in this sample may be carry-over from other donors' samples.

CDR3 amino acids: CASSLRQGRGQPQHF. In nucleotides, the CDR3 is TGTGCCAGCAGCTTAAGACAGGGAAGGGGTCAGCCCCAGCATTTT. The chain is built from TRBV11-3 and TRBJ1-5; 7 nucleotides match TRBD1. V dropped 2 bases and J dropped 6; count of bases not matched to a gene: 7. The CDR3 is 15 residues long. Germline CDR1 is SGHNT and CDR2 is YENEEA.

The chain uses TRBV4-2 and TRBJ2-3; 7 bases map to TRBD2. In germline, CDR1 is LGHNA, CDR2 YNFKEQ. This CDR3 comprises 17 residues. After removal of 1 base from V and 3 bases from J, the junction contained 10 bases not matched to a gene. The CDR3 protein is CASSQGGGAGRTDTQYF. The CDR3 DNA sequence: TGTGCCAGCAGCCAAGGGGGCGGAGCGGGGAGGACAGATACGCAGTATTTT.

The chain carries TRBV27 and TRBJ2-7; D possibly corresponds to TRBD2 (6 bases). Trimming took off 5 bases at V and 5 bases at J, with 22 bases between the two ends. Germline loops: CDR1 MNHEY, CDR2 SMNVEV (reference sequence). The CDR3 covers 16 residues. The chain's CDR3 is CASSLIIFGLANEQYF. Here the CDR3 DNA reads TGTGCCAGCAGTCTGATAATATTCGGGCTAGCGAACGAGCAGTACTTC.

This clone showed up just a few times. The CDR3 DNA follows: TGCGCCAGCAGTGAGTCGACCACACAGGGGGGAGAGCAGTACTTC. Its translation is CASSESTTQGGEQYF. This chain links TRBV10-1 with TRBJ2-7; 8 bases are shared with TRBD1. Per germline, CDR1 WNHNN and CDR2 SYGVQD (reference sequence). Unmatched junction bases numbered 8, after V lost 0 bases and J lost 7 bases. This CDR3 has 15 residues.

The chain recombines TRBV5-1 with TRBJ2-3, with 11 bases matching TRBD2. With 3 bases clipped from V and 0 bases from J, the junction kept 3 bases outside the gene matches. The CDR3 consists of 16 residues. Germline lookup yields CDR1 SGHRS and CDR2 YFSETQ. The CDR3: CASSSGLAESTDTQYF. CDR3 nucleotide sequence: TGCGCCAGCAGCTCGGGACTAGCGGAAAGCACAGATACGCAGTATTTT.

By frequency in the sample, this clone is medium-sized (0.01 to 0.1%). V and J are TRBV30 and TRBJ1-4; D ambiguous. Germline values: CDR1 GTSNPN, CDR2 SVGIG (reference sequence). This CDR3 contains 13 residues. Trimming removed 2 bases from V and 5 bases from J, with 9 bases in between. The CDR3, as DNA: TGTGCCTGGAGTATAATGGGAAATGAAAAACTGTTTTTT. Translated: CAWSIMGNEKLFF.

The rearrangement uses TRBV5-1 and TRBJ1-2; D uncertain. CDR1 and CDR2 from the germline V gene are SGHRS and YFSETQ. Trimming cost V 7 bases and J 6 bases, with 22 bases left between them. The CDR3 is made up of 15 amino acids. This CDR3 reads CASRAGNVIADGYTF. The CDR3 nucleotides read TGCGCCAGCCGCGCTGGCAATGTGATAGCGGATGGCTACACCTTC.

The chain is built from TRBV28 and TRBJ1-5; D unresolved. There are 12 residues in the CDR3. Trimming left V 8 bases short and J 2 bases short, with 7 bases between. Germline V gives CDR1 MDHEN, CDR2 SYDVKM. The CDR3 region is CASYSGNQPQHF. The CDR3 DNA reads TGTGCCAGCTACAGTGGCAATCAGCCCCAGCATTTT.

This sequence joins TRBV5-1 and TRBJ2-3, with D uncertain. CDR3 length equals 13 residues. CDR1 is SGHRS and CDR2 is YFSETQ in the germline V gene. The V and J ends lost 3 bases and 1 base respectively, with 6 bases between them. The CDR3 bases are TGCGCCAGCAGCTCCAGGCGCACAGATACGCAGTATTTT. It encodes CASSSRRTDTQYF.

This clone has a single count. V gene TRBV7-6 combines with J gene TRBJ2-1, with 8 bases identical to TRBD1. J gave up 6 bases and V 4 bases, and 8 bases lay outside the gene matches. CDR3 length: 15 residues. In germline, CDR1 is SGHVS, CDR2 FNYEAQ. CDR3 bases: TGTGCCAGCAGCTCCCTAGACAGGGGTACCAATGAGCAGTTCTTC. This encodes CASSSLDRGTNEQFF.

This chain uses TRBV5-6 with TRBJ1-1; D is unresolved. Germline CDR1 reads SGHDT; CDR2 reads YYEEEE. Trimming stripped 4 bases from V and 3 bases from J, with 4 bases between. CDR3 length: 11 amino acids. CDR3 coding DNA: TGTGCCAGCAGCACACACACTGAAGCTTTCTTT. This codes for CASSTHTEAFF. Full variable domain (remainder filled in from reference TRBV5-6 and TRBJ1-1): DAGVTQSPTHLIKTRGQQVTLRCSPKSGHDTVSWYQQALGQGPQFIFQYYEEEERQRGNFPDRFSGHQFPNYSSELNVNALLLGDSALYLCASSTHTEAFFGQGTRLTVV.

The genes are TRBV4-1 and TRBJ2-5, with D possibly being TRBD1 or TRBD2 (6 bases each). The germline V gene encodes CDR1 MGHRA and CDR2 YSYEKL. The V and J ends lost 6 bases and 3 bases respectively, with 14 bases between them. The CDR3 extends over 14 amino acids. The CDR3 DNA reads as TGCGCCAGCAGTCTCCTGGAGGGGGAAGAGACCCAGTACTTC. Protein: CASSLLEGEETQYF.